This paragraph reports one T cell receptor beta chain. One entry per CDR3 protein, called by TCRdb with MiXCR from the RT-PCR reads. The table includes under 850,000 distinct CDR3 sequences, around 20% detected once. This record belongs to a study of response to subunit inactivated influenza vaccine. J lost 6 bases, V lost 2 bases, and 5 bases had no gene match. CDR3 length: 16 residues. CDR1 SGHVT and CDR2 SQSDAQ come from the germline V gene. The sample was PBMCs from blood, taken 5 days after vaccination. The genes are TRBV7-4 and TRBJ2-2; 11 positions match TRBD2. The TCR comes from a man aged 50 or older who received an inactivated influenza vaccine. CDR3 loop: CASSLSALAGAGELFF. CDR3 DNA sequence: TGTGCCAGCAGCTTATCGGCACTAGCGGGAGCCGGGGAGCTGTTTTTT.